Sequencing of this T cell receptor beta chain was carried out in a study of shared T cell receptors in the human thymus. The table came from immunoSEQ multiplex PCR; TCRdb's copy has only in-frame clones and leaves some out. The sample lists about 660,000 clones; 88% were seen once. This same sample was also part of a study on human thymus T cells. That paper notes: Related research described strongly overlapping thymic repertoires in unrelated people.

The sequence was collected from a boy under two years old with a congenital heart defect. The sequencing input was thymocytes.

The CDR3 coding sequence is TGTGCCAGCAGCAAATTTGGCGGCAGGGAAGACGTGAACTATGGCTACACCTTC. Translation: CASSKFGGREDVNYGYTF. The chain joins TRBV21-1 to TRBJ1-2; TRBD1 is taken as the D call from the table, unchecked against the DNA. TRBV21-1 is deemed a pseudogene. This CDR3 region has 18 residues.